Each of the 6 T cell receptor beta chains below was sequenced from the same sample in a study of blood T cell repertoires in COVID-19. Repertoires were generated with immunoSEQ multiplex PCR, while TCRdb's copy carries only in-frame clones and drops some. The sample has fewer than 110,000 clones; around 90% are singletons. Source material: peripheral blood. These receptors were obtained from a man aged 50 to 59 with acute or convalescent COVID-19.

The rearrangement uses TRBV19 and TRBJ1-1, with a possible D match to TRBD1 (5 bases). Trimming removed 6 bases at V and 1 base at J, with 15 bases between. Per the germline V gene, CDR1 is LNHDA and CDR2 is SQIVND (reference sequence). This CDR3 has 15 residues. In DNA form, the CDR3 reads TGTGCCAGTAGAGTGTCAGGGTATCCGAACACTGAAGCTTTCTTT. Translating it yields CASRVSGYPNTEAFF.

As DNA, the CDR3 is TGTGCCAGCAGCCCGACCGCCTCGGGGGGGGAGCTGTTTTTT. The encoded protein is CASSPTASGGELFF. The gene calls are TRBV11-2 and TRBJ2-2; D possibly corresponds to TRBD2 (5 bases). The CDR3 extends over 14 amino acids. Germline assignment: CDR1 SGHAT and CDR2 FQNNGV. V was shortened by 5 bases and J by 8 bases, with 15 bases between the two germline ends. Full variable domain (remainder filled in from reference TRBV11-2 and TRBJ2-2): EAGVAQSPRYKIIEKRQSVAFWCNPISGHATLYWYQQILGQGPKLLIQFQNNGVVDDSQLPKDRFSAERLKGVDSTLKIQPAKLEDSAVYLCASSPTASGGELFFGEGSRLTVL.

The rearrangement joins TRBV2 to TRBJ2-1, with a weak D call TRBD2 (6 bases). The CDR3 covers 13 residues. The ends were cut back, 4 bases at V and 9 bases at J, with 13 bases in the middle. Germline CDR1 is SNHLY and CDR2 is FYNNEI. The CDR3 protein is CASSGLVVFEQFF. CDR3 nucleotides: TGTGCCAGCAGTGGACTAGTTGTGTTTGAGCAGTTCTTC.

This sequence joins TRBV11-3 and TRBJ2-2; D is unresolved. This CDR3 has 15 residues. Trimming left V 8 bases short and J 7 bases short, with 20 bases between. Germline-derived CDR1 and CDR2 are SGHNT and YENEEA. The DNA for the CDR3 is TGTGCCAGCTCCGTACCGGGTTCGAAGATCGGGGAGCTGTTTTTT. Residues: CASSVPGSKIGELFF.

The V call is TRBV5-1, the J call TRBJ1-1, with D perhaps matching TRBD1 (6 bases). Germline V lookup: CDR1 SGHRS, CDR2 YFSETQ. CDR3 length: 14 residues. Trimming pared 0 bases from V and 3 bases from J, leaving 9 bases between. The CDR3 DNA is TGCGCCAGCAGCTTGGAGACAGGTTACACTGAAGCTTTCTTT. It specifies CASSLETGYTEAFF.

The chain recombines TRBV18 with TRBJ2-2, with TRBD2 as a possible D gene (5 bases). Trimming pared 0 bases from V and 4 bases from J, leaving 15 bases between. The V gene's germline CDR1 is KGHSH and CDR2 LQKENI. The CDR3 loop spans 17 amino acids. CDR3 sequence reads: CASSPPGVGVRTGELFF. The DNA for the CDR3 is TGTGCCAGCTCACCACCTGGGGTCGGGGTACGCACCGGGGAGCTGTTTTTT.